This TCR beta chain was obtained from a study of cytomegalovirus exposure and HLA in healthy donors. Findings and caveats of the study: Rare TCR sequences predominated, though certain public TCRs were found in many donors.

The PCR ran on 60 Vbeta and 13 Jbeta primers. The assay was immunoSEQ multiplex PCR, and TCRdb's table has in-frame clones only and misses some. The sample includes 85,000 to 130,000 clones, 70% to 80% of them seen just once. This clone has a handful of counts. Its target is not known. CDR3 length: 11 amino acids. With 7 bases removed from V and 3 bases from J, the gap between germline ends came to 7 bases. Germline values: CDR1 SQVTM, CDR2 ANQGSEA. Sequencing was carried out using PBMCs. The genes are TRBV29-1 and TRBJ1-3; D not certain. This clonotype originated in a woman between 18 and 30 years old in good health and CMV-seropositive. CDR3 nucleotide sequence: TGCAGCGGACTTCTTGGAAACACCATATATTTT. It yields the protein CSGLLGNTIYF.